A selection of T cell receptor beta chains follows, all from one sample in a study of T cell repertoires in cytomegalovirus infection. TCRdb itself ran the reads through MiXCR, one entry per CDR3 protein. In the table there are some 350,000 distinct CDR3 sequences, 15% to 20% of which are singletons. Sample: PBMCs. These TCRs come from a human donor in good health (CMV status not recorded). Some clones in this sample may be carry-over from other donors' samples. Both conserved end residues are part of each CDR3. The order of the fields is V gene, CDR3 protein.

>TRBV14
CASSQDFQRGPNEQFF
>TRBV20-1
CSATPRVADSYNEQFF
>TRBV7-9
CASSPTLQGSGFEAFF
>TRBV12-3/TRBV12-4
CASSWADRVEETQYF
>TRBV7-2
CASSPRGRGYTF
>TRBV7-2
CASSYIWTSGRGQETQYF
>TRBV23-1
CASSQSKHLDYSGNTIYF
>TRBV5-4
CASSWTGADTQYF
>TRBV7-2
CASSLVGQGTYEQYF
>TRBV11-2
CASSLRWAGANVLTF
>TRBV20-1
CSARRPVENTEAFF
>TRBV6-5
CASSYSFWTARESPLHF
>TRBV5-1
CASSKTPNTEAFF
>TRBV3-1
CASSQAGGSGYTF
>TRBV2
CASGSGYHNEQFF
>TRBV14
CASSQGRQFPNYGYTF
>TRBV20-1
CTSAKWGALNTEAFF
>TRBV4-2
CASSQDRASGGQETQYF
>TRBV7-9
CASSSFQGGEKLFF
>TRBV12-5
CASGLLRVNTGELFF
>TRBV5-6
CASDRAANTGELFF
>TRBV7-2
CASSWGGQTYNEQFF
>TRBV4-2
CASSEGLTTVGNTIYF
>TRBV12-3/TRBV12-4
CASTYPTSEINDEQFF
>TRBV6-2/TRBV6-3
CASHLALRTNYGYTF
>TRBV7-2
CASSLEGGIGYTF
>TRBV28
CASNPDRGKNIQYF
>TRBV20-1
CSATGYNEQFF
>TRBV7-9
CASRSGPGGNYGYTF
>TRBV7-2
CASSSTSGRREQYF
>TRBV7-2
CASSRGLAGVGRTDTQYF
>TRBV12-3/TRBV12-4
CASSHSPYGYTF
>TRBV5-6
CASSFRNYNEQFF
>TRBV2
CASSERGETQYF
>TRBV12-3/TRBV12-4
CASSSNGQGTGIQYF
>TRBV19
CASSIAETQYF
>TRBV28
CATREGKNQPQHF
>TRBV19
CASSPTGLGSGANVLTF
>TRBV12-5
CASGLRGTQHF
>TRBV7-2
CASSATGGTEAFF
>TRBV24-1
CATSSYSGPEAFF
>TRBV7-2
CASSLELVRSSSYNEQFF
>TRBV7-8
CASSLKGGGQGRTDTQYF
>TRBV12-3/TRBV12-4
CASSLLDSNQPQHF
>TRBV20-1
CSARGRGETQYF
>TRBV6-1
CASSASPGRETQYF
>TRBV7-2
CASSQRQGVFTEAFF
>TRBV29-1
CSGTGQGATDTQYF
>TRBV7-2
CASSLSGAVNTEAFF
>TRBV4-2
CASSQREGELRGYTF
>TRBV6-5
CASSYSGSGANVLTF
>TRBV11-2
CASSLLAGSYNEQFF
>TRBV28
CASSSPLQGRWYTGELFF
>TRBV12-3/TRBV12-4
CASSRGQINYEQYF
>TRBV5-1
CASSLAASVHHEQYF
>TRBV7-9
CASSSGPSGAFF
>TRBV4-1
CASSQLGRPYEQYF
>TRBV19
CASSIVRAEYGYTF
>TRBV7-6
CASSPSPNTEAFF